This T cell receptor beta chain was sequenced during a study of blood T cell repertoires in COVID-19. The data were produced by immunoSEQ multiplex PCR, yet TCRdb's version contains in-frame clones alone and is incomplete. The sample consists of approximately 190,000 clones, 75% to 95% of them appearing once. The CDR3 length is 10 residues. V dropped 8 bases and J dropped 6 bases, with 7 bases sitting between them. Per germline, CDR1 SGDLS and CDR2 YYNGEE. Material for sequencing was peripheral blood. This TCR came from a man aged 50 or older with acute or convalescent COVID-19. This chain uses TRBV9 with TRBJ2-3, with no clear D. CDR3 protein: CASGEDTQYF. The CDR3 DNA reads TGTGCCAGTGGAGAGGATACGCAGTATTTT.